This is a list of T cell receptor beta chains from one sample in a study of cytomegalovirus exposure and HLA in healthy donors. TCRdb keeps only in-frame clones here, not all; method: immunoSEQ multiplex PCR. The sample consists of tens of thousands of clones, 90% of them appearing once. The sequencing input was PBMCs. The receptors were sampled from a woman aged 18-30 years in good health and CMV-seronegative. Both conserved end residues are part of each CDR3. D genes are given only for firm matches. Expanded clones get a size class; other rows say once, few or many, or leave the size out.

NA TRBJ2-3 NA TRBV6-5 TGTGCCAGCGGATCATCACCAGGGGGCACAGATACGCAGTATTTT CASGSSPGGTDTQYF
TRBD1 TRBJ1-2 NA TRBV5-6 TGTGCCAGCAGCTTTGGGACAGCCACCTATGGCTACACCTTC CASSFGTATYGYTF
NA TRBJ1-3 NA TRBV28 TGTGCCAGCAGTTCCCCGTTCTCTGGAAACACCATATATTTT CASSSPFSGNTIYF
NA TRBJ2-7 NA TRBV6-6 TGTGCCAGCAGTTTCGGACTCTACGAGCAGTACTTC CASSFGLYEQYF
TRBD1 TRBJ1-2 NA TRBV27 TGTGCCAGCAGCCCCTATGCAGACAGGGACTATGGCTACACCTTC CASSPYADRDYGYTF
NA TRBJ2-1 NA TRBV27 TGTGCCAGTTCGTCCGGGGGTGAGCAGTTCTTC CASSSGGEQFF
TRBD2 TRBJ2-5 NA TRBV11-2 TGTGCCAGCAAGGAGCGGGAGGGCAGGAGGGAGACCCAGTACTTC CASKEREGRRETQYF
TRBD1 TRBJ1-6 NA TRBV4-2 TGTGCCAGCAGCCAAGATCCAGGGGTTTTGGGACAGTTTAATTCACCCCTCCACTTT CASSQDPGVLGQFNSPLHF
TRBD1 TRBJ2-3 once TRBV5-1 TGCGCCAGCAGCTTCTCGACAGGGCTAAGCACAGATACGCAGTATTTT CASSFSTGLSTDTQYF
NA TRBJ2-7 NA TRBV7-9 TGTGCCAGCAGCTCTACAGGCTACGAGCAGTACTTC CASSSTGYEQYF
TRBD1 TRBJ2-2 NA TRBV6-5 TGTGCCAGCAGCCCTGACAGGGGGTCCGGGGAGCTGTTTTTT CASSPDRGSGELFF
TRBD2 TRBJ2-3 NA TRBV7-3 TGTGCCAGCAGCTATAACGAGCGGGGTACGCAGTATTTT CASSYNERGTQYF
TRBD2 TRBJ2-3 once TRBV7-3 TGTGCCAGCAGCCTTGCGGGAGGTAGCACAGATACGCAGTATTTT CASSLAGGSTDTQYF
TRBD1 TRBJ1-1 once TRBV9 TGTGCCAGCAGCTCTAACCCGGGACAGGGGACTCTGAACACTGAAGCTTTCTTT CASSSNPGQGTLNTEAFF
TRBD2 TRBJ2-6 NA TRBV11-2 TGTGCCAGCAGCTTAGAGAGCGGGAAGGCCAACGTCCTGACTTTC CASSLESGKANVLTF
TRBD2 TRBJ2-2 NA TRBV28 TGTGCCAGCGGTGGGAGGGGACGTACCGGGGAGCTGTTTTTT CASGGRGRTGELFF
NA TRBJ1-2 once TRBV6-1 TGTGCCAGCAGTGAATGGGTGGGGGAGGCAGGCTATGGCTACACCTTC CASSEWVGEAGYGYTF
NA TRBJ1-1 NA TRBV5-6 TGTGCCAGCAGCGCAGACAGATGGAACACTGAAGCTTTCTTT CASSADRWNTEAFF
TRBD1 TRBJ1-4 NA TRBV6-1 TGTGCCAGCAGTGAAGGACAGGGGGCTGAAAAACTGTTTTTT CASSEGQGAEKLFF
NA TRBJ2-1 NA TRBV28 TGTGCCAGCAGGATCCCCAGCGGGTTTGACAATGAGCAGTTCTTC CASRIPSGFDNEQFF
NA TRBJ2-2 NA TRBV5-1 TGCGCCAGCAGCCGGGAGATTGCGAACACCGGGGAGCTGTTTTTT CASSREIANTGELFF
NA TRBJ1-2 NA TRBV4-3 TGCGCCAGCAGCCAGGCGGGGAGCCCCACCCTTTATGGCTACACCTTC CASSQAGSPTLYGYTF
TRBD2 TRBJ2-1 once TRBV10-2 TGCGCCAGCACAGAGTGGGGGGTACTGGGACTAGCGGGAGGGCCCTCCTACAATGAGCAGTTCTTC CASTEWGVLGLAGGPSYNEQFF
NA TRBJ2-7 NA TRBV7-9 TGTGCCAGCAGTCATCCCGGGGCCTACGAGCAGTACTTC CASSHPGAYEQYF
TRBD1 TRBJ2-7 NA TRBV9 TGTGCCAGCAGCGTAGGGGGCCAGGGGGCCTCCGAGCAGTACTTC CASSVGGQGASEQYF
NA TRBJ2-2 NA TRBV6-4 TGTGCCAGCAGTGTCAGGGGAGGGGACACCGGGGAGCTGTTTTTT CASSVRGGDTGELFF
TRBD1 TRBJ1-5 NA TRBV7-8 TGTGCCAGCAGCGGACAGGGGGCGAGCAATCAGCCCCAGCATTTT CASSGQGASNQPQHF
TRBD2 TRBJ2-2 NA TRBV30 TGTGCCTCAATAGCGGGAGCCGGGGAGCTGTTTTTT CASIAGAGELFF
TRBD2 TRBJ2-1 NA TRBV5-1 TGCGCCAGCAGCTGGGGGACTAGCTCCAATGAGCAGTTCTTC CASSWGTSSNEQFF
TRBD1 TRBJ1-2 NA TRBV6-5 TGTGCCAGCAGTTACAGACAGGGGGCCTACACCTTC CASSYRQGAYTF
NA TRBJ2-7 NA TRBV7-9 TGTTCCAGCAGCTTAGTCGGTATCTCCTACGAGCAGTACTTC CSSSLVGISYEQYF
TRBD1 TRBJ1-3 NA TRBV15 TGTGCCACCAGCAGATTGCCGGGACAGGGCTCTGGAAACACCATATATTTT CATSRLPGQGSGNTIYF
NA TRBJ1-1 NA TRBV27 TGTGCCAGCAGTCGCGGCACTGAAGCTTTCTTT CASSRGTEAFF
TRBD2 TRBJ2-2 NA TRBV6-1 TGTGCCAGCAGTGATTTGGGGCTAGCGGGCACCGGGGAGCTGTTTTTT CASSDLGLAGTGELFF
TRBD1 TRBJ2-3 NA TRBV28 TGTGCCAGCAGTTATGGACAGGGGATCACAGATACGCAGTATTTT CASSYGQGITDTQYF
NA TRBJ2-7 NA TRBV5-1 TGCGCCAGCGGCCTAGAGACCTCCTACGAGCAGTACTTC CASGLETSYEQYF
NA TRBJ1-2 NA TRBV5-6 TGTGCCAGCAGCTTGTATCCACCGGGACAATCCTATGGCTACACCTTC CASSLYPPGQSYGYTF
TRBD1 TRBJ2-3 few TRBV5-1 TGCGCCAGCAGCTTCTACAGGGGGCGAGAAGATACGCAGTATTTT CASSFYRGREDTQYF
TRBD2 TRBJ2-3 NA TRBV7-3 TGTGCCAGCAGCTTGACTAGCGGCACAGATACGCAGTATTTT CASSLTSGTDTQYF
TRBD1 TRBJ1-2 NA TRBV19 TGTGCCAGTAGGGACAGGAATACCTATGGCTACACCTTC CASRDRNTYGYTF
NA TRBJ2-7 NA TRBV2 TGTGCCAGCATAGCCGAAATGGGGGGAGAGCAGTACTTC CASIAEMGGEQYF